What follows is one TCR beta chain and its context. Its antigen is undetermined. This CDR3 region has 15 residues. CDR1 is MGHRA and CDR2 is YSYEKL in the germline V gene. V was trimmed by 0 bases and J by 8 bases, leaving 14 bases between them. Clones were read by immunoSEQ multiplex PCR, and TCRdb kept only the in-frame ones, dropping some. The sample carries roughly 9,800 clones, around 80% recorded once. This entry belongs to a study of somatic mutations in cytotoxic T cells in rheumatoid arthritis. Looking at the study overall: Patients had roughly 28 ml EDTA blood drawn right after diagnosis, before any treatment.

Study-level points and caveats: Antigens recognized by the expanded CD8+ clones were unknown. There were about an eighth of the 65 patients in whom the largest CD8+ clone exceeded 20% of CD8+ cells.

This clonotype was obtained from an adult with rheumatoid arthritis. Input material: CD8+ T cells sorted from blood. This chain links TRBV4-1 with TRBJ2-1; D not resolved. The CDR3 region is CASSQDRLANDEQFF. The DNA for the CDR3 is TGCGCCAGCAGCCAAGATCGACTCGCCAACGATGAGCAGTTCTTC.